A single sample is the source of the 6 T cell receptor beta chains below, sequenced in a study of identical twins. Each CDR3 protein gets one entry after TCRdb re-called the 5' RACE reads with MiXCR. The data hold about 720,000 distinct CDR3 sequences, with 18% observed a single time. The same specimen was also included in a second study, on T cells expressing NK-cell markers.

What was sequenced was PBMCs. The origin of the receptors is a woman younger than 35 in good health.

The CDR3 loop is CASSLTGGQFF. The CDR3 region has the DNA TGTGCCAGCAGCTTAACGGGGGGTCAGTTCTTC. The V call is TRBV7-3, the J call TRBJ2-1; D possibly corresponds to TRBD2 (6 bases). CDR1 and CDR2 from the germline V gene are SGHTA and FQGTGA. V was trimmed by 0 bases and J by 13 bases, leaving 7 bases between them. CDR3 size: 11 residues.

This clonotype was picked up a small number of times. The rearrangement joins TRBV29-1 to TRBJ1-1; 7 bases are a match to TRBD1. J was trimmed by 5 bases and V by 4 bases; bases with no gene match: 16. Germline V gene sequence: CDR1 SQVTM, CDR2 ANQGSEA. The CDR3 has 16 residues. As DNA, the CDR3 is TGCAGCGTTGTCTATAGCGACCGACAGGGAGGTACTGAAGCTTTCTTT. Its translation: CSVVYSDRQGGTEAFF.

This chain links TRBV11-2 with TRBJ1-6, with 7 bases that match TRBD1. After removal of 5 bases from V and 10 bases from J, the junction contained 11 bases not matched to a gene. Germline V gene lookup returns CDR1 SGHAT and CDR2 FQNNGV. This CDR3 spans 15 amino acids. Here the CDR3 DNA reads TGTGCCAGCAGCATGGGACAGATGACTAAATCACCCCTCCACTTT. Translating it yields CASSMGQMTKSPLHF.

CDR3 coding DNA: TGTGCCAGCAGCCCCAGGACGGGGAGAGGAGGGGAAAAACTGTTTTTT. Residues: CASSPRTGRGGEKLFF. The chain recombines TRBV7-2 with TRBJ1-4; no firm D call. The CDR3 is 16 amino acids. Germline CDR1 is SGHTA and CDR2 is FQGNSA. The ends were cut back, 5 bases at V and 8 bases at J, with 21 bases in the middle.

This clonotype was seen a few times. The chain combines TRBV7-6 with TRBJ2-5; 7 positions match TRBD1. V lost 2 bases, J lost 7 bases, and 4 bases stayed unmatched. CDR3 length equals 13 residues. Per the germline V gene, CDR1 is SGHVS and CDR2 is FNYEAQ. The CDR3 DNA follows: TGTGCCAGCAGCTTAACAGGGGCTGGGACCCAGTACTTC. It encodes CASSLTGAGTQYF. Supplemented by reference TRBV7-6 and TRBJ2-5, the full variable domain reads GAGVSQSPRYKVTKRGQDVALRCDPISGHVSLYWYRQALGQGPEFLTYFNYEAQQDKSGLPNDRFSAERPEGSISTLTIQRTEQRDSAMYRCASSLTGAGTQYFGPGTRLLVL.

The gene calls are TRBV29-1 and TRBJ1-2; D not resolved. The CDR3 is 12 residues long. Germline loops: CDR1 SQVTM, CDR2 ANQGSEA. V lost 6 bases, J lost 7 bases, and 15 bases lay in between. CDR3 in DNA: TGCAGCGTCCGGGCATCGATGGGTGGCTACACCTTC. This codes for CSVRASMGGYTF.